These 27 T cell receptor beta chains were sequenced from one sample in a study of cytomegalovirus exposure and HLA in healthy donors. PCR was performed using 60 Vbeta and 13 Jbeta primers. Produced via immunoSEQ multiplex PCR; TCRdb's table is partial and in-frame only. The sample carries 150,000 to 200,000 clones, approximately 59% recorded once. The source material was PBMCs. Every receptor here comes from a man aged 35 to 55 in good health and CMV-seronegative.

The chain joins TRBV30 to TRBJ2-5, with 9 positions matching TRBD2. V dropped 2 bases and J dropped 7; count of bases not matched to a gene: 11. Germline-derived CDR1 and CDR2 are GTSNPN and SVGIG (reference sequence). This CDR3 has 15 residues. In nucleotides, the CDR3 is TGTGCCTGGAGTCGGTTAGCGGGGGTTGGAGGGACCCAGTACTTC. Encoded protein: CAWSRLAGVGGTQYF.

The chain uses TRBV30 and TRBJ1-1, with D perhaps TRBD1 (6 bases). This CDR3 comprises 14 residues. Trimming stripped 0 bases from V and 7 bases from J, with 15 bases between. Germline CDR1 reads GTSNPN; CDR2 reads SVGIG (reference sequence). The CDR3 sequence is CAWSVIGPQGEAFF. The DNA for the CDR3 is TGTGCCTGGAGTGTAATAGGGCCACAGGGTGAAGCTTTCTTT.

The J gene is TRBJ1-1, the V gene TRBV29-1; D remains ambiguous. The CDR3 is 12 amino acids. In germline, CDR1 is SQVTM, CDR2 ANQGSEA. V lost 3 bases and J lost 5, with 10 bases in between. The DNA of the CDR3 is TGCAGCGTTGATTCGGCGGGGACTGAAGCTTTCTTT. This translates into CSVDSAGTEAFF.

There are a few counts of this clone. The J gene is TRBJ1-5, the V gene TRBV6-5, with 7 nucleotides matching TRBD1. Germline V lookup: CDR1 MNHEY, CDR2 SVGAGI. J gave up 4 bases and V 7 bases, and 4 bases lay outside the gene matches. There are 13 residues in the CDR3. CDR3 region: CASIDRVNQPQHF. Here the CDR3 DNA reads TGTGCCAGCATCGACAGGGTTAATCAGCCCCAGCATTTT.

This CDR3 reads CASSLTGEGYTF. The CDR3 region has the DNA TGCGCCAGCAGCTTGACAGGGGAAGGCTACACCTTC. The chain employs TRBV5-1 and TRBJ1-2, with 7 bases aligning to TRBD1. Germline CDR1 reads SGHRS; CDR2 reads YFSETQ. This CDR3 has 12 residues. The V and J ends lost 1 base and 8 bases, in that order; junction bases with no gene match: 2.

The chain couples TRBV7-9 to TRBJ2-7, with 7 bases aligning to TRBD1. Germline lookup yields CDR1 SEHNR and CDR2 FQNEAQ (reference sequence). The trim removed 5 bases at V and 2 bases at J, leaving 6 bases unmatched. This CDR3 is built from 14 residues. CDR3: CASSARDSAYEQYF. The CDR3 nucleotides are TGTGCCAGCAGCGCCCGGGACAGTGCCTACGAGCAGTACTTC.

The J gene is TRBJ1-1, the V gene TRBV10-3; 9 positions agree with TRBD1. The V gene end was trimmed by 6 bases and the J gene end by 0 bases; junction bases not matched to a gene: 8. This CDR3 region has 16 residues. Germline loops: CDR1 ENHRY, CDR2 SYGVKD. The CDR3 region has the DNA TGTGCCATCAGGACCGGGACAGGGAACATGAACACTGAAGCTTTCTTT. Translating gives CAIRTGTGNMNTEAFF.

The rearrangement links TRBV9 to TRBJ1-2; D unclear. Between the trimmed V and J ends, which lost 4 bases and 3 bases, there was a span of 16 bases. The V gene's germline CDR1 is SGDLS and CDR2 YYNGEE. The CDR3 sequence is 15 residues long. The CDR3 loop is CASSTRGRAYYGYTF. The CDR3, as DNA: TGTGCCAGCAGCACTAGAGGACGGGCTTACTATGGCTACACCTTC.

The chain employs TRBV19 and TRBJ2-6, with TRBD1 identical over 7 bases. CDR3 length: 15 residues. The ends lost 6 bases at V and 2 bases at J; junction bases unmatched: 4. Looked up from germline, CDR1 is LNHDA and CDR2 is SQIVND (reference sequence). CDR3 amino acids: CASSDRVPGANVLTF. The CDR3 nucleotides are TGTGCCAGTAGCGACAGGGTACCTGGGGCCAACGTCCTGACTTTC.

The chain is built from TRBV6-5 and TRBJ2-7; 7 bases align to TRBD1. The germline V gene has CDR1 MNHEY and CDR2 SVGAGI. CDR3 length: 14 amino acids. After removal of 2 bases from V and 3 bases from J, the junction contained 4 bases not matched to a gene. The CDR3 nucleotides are TGTGCCAGCAGTTACGCCAGGACAGGCTACGAGCAGTACTTC. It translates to CASSYARTGYEQYF.

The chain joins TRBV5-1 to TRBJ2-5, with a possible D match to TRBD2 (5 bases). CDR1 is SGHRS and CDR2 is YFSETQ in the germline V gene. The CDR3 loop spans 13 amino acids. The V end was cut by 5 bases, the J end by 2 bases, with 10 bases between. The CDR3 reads CASRRAEQETQYF. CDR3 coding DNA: TGCGCCAGCAGGCGGGCGGAGCAAGAGACCCAGTACTTC.

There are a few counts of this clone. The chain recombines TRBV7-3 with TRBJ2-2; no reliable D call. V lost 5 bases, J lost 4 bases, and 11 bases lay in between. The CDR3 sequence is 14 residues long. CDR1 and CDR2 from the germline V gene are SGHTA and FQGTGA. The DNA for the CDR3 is TGTGCCAGCAGCCTATCCTTGCTCACCGGGGAGCTGTTTTTT. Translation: CASSLSLLTGELFF.

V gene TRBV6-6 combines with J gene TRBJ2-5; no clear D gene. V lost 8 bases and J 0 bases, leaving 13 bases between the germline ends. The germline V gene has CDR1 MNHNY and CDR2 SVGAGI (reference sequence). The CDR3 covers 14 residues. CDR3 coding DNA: TGTGCCAGCGAGAGCGAGCAGTACCAAGAGACCCAGTACTTC. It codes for CASESEQYQETQYF.

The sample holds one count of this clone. CDR3 protein: CASSTTGKTYEQYF. CDR3 bases: TGTGCCAGCAGCACGACAGGGAAAACCTACGAGCAGTACTTC. V usage is TRBV27 and J usage is TRBJ2-7; TRBD1 matches 7 bases. The CDR3 is 14 residues long. The germline gives CDR1 MNHEY, CDR2 SMNVEV (reference sequence). The ends lost 6 bases at V and 2 bases at J; junction bases unmatched: 7.

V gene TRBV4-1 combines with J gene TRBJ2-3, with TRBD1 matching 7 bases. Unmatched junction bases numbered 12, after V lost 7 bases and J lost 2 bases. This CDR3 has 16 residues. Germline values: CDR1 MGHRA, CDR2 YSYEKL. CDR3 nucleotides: TGCGCCAGCACCCCGAGACAGGGTAGCGACACAGATACGCAGTATTTT. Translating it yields CASTPRQGSDTDTQYF.

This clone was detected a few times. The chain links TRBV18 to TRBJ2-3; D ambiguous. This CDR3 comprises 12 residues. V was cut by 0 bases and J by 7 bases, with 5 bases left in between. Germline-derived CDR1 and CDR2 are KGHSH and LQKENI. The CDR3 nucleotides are TGTGCCAGCTCACCACCCGACAATACGCAGTATTTT. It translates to CASSPPDNTQYF.

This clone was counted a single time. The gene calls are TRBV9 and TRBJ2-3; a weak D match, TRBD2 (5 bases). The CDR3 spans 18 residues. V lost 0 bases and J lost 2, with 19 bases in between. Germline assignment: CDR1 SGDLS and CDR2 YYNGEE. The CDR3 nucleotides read TGTGCCAGCAGCGTAGGCAGAGCTAGCCCTTTAGCCACAGATACGCAGTATTTT. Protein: CASSVGRASPLATDTQYF.

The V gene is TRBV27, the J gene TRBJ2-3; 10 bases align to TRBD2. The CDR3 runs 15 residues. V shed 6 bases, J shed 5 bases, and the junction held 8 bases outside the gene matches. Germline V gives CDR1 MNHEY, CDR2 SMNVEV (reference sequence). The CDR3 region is CASSRSGRFGDTQYF. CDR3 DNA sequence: TGTGCCAGCAGCCGTAGCGGGAGGTTTGGAGATACGCAGTATTTT.

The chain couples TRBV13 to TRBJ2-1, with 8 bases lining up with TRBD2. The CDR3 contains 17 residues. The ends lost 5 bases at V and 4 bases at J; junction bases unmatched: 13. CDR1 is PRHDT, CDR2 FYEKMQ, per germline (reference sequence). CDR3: CASSGPQGLVIYNEQFF. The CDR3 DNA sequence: TGTGCCAGCAGCGGGCCGCAGGGACTAGTGATATACAATGAGCAGTTCTTC.

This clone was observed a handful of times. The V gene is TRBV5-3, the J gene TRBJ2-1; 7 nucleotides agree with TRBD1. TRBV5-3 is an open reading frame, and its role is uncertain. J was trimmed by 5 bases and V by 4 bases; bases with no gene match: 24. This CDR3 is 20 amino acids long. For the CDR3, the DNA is TGTGCCAGAAGCCAGGCGTGGCCCTCTACTCGGGACAGACTTGACAATGAGCAGTTCTTC. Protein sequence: CARSQAWPSTRDRLDNEQFF.

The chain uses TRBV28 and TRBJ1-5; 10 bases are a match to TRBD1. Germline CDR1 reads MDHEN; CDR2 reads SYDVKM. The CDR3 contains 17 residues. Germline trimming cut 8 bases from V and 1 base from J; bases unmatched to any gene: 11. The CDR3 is CASAIGTGERSNQPQHF. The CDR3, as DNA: TGTGCCAGCGCGATAGGGACAGGGGAACGGAGCAATCAGCCCCAGCATTTT.

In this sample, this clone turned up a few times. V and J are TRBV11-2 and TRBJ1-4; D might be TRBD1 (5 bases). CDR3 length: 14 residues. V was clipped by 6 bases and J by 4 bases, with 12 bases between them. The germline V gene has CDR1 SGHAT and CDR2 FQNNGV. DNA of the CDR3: TGTGCCAGCAGTATGGGGGGGTTTAATGAAAAACTGTTTTTT. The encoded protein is CASSMGGFNEKLFF.

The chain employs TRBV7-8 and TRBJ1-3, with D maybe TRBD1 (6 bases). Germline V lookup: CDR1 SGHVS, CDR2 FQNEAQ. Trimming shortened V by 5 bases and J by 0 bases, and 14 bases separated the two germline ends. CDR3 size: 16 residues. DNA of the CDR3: TGTGCCAGCAGCCCGGCCTCAGGGGCCTCTGGAAACACCATATATTTT. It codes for CASSPASGASGNTIYF.

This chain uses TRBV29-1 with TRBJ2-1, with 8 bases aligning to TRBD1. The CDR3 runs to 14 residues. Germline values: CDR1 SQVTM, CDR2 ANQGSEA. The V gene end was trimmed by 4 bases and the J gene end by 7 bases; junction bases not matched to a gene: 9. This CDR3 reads CSVVGQGAFNEQFF. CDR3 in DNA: TGCAGCGTTGTTGGGCAGGGGGCGTTTAATGAGCAGTTCTTC.

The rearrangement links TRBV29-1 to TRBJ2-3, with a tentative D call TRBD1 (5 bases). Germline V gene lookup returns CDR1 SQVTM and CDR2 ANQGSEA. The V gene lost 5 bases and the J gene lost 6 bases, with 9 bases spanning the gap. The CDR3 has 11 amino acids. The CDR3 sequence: CSVIWGDTQYF. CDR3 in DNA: TGCAGCGTTATTTGGGGCGATACGCAGTATTTT.

The CDR3 sequence: CASSPGLAVQETQYF. CDR3 coding DNA: TGTGCCAGCAGCCCGGGACTAGCGGTTCAAGAGACCCAGTACTTC. V gene TRBV11-3 combines with J gene TRBJ2-5; 11 bases are shared with TRBD2. V shed 5 bases, J shed 2 bases, and the junction held 4 bases outside the gene matches. Germline loops: CDR1 SGHNT, CDR2 YENEEA. This CDR3 comprises 15 residues.

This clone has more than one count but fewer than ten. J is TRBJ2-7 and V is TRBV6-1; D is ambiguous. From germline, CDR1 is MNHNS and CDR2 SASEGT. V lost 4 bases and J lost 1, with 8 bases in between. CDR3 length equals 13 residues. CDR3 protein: CASSVGFSYEQYF. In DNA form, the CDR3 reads TGTGCCAGCAGTGTCGGGTTTTCCTACGAGCAGTACTTC.